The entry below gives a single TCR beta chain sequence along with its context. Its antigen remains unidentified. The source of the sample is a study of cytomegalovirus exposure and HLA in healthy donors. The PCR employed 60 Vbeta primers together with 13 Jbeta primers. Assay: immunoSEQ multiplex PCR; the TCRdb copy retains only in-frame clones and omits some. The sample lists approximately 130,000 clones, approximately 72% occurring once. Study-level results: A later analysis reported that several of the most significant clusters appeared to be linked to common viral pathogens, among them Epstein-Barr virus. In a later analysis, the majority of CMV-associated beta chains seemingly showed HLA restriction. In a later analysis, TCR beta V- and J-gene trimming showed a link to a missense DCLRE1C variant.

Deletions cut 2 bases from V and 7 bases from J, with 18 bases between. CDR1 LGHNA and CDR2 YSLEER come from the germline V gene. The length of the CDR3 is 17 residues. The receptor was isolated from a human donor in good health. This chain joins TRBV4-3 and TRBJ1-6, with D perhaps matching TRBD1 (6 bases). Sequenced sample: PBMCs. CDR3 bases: TGCGCCAGCAGCCAAACCCCACAGGGCGCCGGGAATTCACCCCTCCACTTT. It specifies CASSQTPQGAGNSPLHF.